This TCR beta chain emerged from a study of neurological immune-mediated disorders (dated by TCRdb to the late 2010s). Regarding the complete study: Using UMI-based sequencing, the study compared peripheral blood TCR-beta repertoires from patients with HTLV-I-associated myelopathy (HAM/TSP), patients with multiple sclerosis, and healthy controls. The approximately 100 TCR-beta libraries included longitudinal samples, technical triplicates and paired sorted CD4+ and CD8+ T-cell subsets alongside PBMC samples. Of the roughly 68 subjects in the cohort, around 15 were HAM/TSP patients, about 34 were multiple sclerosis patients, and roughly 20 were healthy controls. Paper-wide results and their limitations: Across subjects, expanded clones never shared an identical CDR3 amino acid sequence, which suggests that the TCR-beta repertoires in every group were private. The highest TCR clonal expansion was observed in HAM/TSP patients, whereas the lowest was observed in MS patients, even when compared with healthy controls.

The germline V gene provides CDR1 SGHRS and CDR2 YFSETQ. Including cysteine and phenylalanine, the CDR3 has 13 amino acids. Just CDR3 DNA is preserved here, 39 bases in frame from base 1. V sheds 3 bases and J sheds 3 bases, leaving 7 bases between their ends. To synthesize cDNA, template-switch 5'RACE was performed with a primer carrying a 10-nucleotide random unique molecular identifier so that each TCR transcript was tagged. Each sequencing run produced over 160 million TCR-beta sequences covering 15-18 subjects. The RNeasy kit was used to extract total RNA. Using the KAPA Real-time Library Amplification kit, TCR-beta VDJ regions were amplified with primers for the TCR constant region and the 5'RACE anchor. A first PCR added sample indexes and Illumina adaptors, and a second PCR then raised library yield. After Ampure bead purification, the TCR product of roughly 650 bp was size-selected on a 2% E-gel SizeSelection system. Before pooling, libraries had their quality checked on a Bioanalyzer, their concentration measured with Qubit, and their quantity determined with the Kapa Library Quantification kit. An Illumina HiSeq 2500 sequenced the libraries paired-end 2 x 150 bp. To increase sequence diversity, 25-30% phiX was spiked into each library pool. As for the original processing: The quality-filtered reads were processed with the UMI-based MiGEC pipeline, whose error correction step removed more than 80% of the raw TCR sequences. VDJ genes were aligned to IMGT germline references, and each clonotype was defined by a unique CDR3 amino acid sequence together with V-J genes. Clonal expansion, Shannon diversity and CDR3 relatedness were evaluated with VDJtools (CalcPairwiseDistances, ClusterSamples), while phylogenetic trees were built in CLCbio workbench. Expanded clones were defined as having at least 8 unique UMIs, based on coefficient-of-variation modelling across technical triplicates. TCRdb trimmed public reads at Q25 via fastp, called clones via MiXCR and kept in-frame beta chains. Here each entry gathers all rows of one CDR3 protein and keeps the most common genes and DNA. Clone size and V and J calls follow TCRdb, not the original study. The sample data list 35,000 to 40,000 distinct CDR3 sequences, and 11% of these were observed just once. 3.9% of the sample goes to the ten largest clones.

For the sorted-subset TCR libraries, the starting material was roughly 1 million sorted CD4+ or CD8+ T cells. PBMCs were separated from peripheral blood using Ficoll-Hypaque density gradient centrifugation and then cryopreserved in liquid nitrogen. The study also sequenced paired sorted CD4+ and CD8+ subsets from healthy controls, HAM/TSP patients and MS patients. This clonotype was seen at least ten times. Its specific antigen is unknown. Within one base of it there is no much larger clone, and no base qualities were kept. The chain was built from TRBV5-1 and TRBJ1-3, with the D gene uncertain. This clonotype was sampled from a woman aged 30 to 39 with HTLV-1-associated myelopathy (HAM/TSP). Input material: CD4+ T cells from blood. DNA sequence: TGCGCCAGCAGCTCCAAAATTGGAAACACCATATATTTT. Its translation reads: CASSSKIGNTIYF.